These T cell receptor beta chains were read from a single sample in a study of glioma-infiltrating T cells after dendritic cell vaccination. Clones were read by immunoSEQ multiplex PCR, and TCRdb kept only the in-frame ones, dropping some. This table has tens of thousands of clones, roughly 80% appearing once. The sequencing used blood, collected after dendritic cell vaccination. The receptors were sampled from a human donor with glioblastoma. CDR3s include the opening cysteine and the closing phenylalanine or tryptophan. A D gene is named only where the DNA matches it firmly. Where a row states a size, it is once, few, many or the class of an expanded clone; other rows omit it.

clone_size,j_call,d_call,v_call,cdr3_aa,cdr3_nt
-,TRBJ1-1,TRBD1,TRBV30,CAWGTGTNTEAFF,TGTGCCTGGGGGACAGGGACCAACACTGAAGCTTTCTTT
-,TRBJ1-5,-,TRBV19,CASTSSGLPGSGNQPQHF,TGTGCCAGTACATCGTCGGGACTCCCCGGTAGTGGCAATCAGCCCCAGCATTTT
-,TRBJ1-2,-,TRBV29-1,CSVESAGYGYTF,TGCAGCGTCGAGAGCGCGGGCTATGGCTACACCTTC
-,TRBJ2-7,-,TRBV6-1,CASSEGVGAYEQYF,TGTGCCAGCAGTGAAGGAGTAGGGGCCTACGAGCAGTACTTC
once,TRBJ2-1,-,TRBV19,CASSIALADEQFF,TGTGCCAGTAGTATAGCTTTAGCGGATGAGCAGTTCTTC
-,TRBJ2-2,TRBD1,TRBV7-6,CASSLNRGTGELFF,TGTGCCAGCAGCTTAAACAGGGGCACCGGGGAGCTGTTTTTT
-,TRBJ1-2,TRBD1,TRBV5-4,CASSLEQGAYGYTF,TGTGCCAGCAGCTTGGAACAGGGGGCGTATGGCTACACCTTC
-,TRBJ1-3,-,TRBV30,CAWSPRGGGNTIYF,TGTGCCTGGAGCCCGAGGGGAGGAGGAAACACCATATATTTT
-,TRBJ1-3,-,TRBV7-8,CASSLALLSDSGNTIYF,TGTGCCAGCAGCTTAGCGCTTCTAAGTGACTCTGGAAACACCATATATTTT
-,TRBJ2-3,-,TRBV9,CASSRGTDTQYF,TGTGCCAGCAGCCGGGGCACAGATACGCAGTATTTT
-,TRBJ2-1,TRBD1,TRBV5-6,CASSSTGTVNEQFF,TGTGCCAGCAGCTCTACCGGGACAGTGAATGAGCAGTTCTTC
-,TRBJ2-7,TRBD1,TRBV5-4,CASSTPGQESSYEQYF,TGTGCCAGCAGTACTCCGGGACAGGAGAGCTCCTACGAGCAGTACTTC
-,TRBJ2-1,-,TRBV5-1,CASSQLASLYNEQFF,TGCGCCAGCAGCCAATTAGCTTCCCTCTACAATGAGCAGTTCTTC
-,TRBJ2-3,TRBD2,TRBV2,CASGNTAGTDTQYF,TGTGCCAGCGGTAACACAGCGGGGACAGATACGCAGTATTTT
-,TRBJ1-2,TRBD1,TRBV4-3,CASSLEIDRVSYGYTF,TGCGCCAGCAGCCTGGAAATTGACAGGGTATCCTATGGCTACACCTTC
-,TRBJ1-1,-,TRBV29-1,CSVGAGNTEAFF,TGCAGCGTTGGGGCAGGGAACACTGAAGCTTTCTTT
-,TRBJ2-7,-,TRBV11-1,CASGRGTEQYF,TGTGCCAGCGGCAGGGGAACCGAGCAGTACTTC
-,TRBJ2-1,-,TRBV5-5,CASSPSLLGGREFF,TGTGCCAGCAGCCCGTCCCTTCTTGGGGGCCGAGAGTTCTTC
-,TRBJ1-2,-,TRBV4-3,CASSPLPADNYGYTF,TGCGCCAGCAGCCCCTTACCCGCAGATAACTATGGCTACACCTTC
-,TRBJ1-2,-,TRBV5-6,CASSPGPQISVYGYTF,TGTGCCAGCAGCCCTGGGCCCCAAATCTCAGTCTATGGCTACACCTTC
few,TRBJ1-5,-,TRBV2,CASSGQFNQPQHF,TGTGCCAGCAGTGGACAGTTTAATCAGCCCCAGCATTTT
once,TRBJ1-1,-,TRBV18,CASSPGEGGDEAFF,TGTGCCAGCTCACCAGGTGAGGGCGGGGATGAAGCTTTCTTT
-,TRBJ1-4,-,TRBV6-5,CASRDSPATNEKLFF,TGTGCCAGTAGGGACTCCCCGGCGACTAATGAAAAACTGTTTTTT
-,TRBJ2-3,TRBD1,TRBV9,CASSPFGQGTQYF,TGTGCCAGCAGCCCCTTCGGACAGGGTACGCAGTATTTT
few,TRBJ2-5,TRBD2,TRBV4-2,CASSQDTSGSPKETQYF,TGTGCCAGCAGCCAAGATACTAGCGGGAGCCCCAAAGAGACCCAGTACTTC
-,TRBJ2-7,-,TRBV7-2,CASSSPGSGEQYF,TGTGCCAGCAGCTCCCCGGGGTCGGGCGAGCAGTACTTC
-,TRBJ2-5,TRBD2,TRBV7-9,CASSFLGGGFVTQYF,TGTGCCAGCAGCTTCCTTGGCGGGGGGTTTGTGACCCAGTACTTC
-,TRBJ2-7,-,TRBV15,CATSRDFVTDFGEQYF,TGTGCCACCAGCAGAGATTTTGTGACGGACTTCGGGGAGCAGTACTTC
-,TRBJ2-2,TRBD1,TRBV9,CASSVDGTGNPGELFF,TGTGCCAGCAGCGTAGACGGGACAGGTAACCCCGGGGAGCTGTTTTTT
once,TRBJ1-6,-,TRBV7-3,CASSLTGDNSPLHF,TGTGCCAGCAGCTTAACAGGAGATAATTCACCCCTCCACTTT
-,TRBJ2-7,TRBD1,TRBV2,CASSHPTGEYNEQYF,TGTGCCAGCAGTCACCCGACAGGGGAGTACAACGAGCAGTACTTC
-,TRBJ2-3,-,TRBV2,CASSTTDPGLTPATDTQYF,TGTGCCAGCAGCACGACAGATCCGGGACTCACCCCAGCGACAGATACGCAGTATTTT
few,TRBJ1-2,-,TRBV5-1,CASSLSAVSDYGYTF,TGCGCCAGCAGCTTGTCGGCGGTCAGCGACTATGGCTACACCTTC
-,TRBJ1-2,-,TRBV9,CASSVVGGSSLSSYGYTF,TGTGCCAGCAGCGTAGTTGGCGGCAGTAGTTTGTCGTCCTATGGCTACACCTTC
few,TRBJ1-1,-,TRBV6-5,CASKGDTLNTEAFF,TGTGCCAGCAAGGGGGACACACTGAACACTGAAGCTTTCTTT
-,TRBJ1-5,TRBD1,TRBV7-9,CASSFDRGINQPQHF,TGTGCCAGCAGCTTCGACAGGGGAATCAATCAGCCCCAGCATTTT
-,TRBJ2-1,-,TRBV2,CASREDSNEQFF,TGTGCCAGCAGGGAGGATAGCAATGAGCAGTTCTTC
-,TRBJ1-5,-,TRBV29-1,CSVAGGVGQPQHF,TGCAGCGTTGCTGGGGGGGTCGGACAGCCCCAGCATTTT
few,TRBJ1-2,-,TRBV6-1,CASSEEGWGLDYGYTF,TGTGCCAGCAGTGAAGAGGGTTGGGGGCTAGACTATGGCTACACCTTC
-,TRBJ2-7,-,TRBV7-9,CASSSSSYEQYF,TGTGCCAGCAGCTCTAGTTCCTACGAGCAGTACTTC
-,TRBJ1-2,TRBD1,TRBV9,CASSVETGGGGYTF,TGTGCCAGCAGCGTAGAAACAGGGGGCGGTGGCTACACCTTC
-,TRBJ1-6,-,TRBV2,CASTEGNSPLHF,TGTGCCAGCACCGAGGGAAATTCACCCCTCCACTTT
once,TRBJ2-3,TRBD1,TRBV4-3,CASSQDTGGERADTQYF,TGCGCCAGCAGCCAAGATACAGGGGGCGAGAGGGCAGATACGCAGTATTTT
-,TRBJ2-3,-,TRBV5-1,CASSLETSRDTQYF,TGCGCCAGCAGCTTGGAAACTAGCAGAGATACGCAGTATTTT
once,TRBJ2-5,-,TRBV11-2,CASSLDTTLQEAQYF,TGTGCCAGCAGCTTAGACACTACCCTGCAAGAGGCCCAGTACTTC